Following are 9 T cell receptor beta chains from one sample sequenced in a study of cytomegalovirus exposure and HLA in healthy donors. In the PCR, 60 Vbeta and 13 Jbeta primers were used. The assay was immunoSEQ multiplex PCR, and TCRdb's table has in-frame clones only and misses some. Recorded for this sample: about 58,000 clones. The sequencing input was PBMCs. The origin of the receptors is a woman between 18 and 29 years old in good health and CMV-seronegative.

The V call is TRBV6-6, the J call TRBJ1-5; D remains ambiguous. Per germline, CDR1 MNHNY and CDR2 SVGAGI (reference sequence). The V gene lost 2 bases and the J gene lost 6 bases, with 5 bases spanning the gap. There are 12 residues in the CDR3. The CDR3 protein is CASSYSPQPQHF. CDR3 DNA sequence: TGTGCCAGCAGTTACAGCCCTCAGCCCCAGCATTTT.

The rearrangement links TRBV19 to TRBJ1-6, with D possibly TRBD1 on 5 matching bases. V lost 3 bases and J lost 9, with 12 bases in between. CDR1 and CDR2 from the germline V gene are LNHDA and SQIVND (reference sequence). This CDR3 has 14 amino acids. In DNA, the CDR3 is TGTGCCAGTAGTATCTGGCAGGGAGGTTCACCCCTCCACTTT. Encoded protein: CASSIWQGGSPLHF.

The J gene is TRBJ2-1, the V gene TRBV19; TRBD1 is a possible D gene (6 bases). The germline CDR1 and CDR2 sequences are LNHDA and SQIVND (reference sequence). Trimming stripped 1 base from V and 7 bases from J, with 14 bases between. The CDR3 loop spans 15 amino acids. CDR3: CASSIVGLGANEQFF. The CDR3 DNA is TGTGCCAGTAGTATAGTGGGCCTGGGGGCGAATGAGCAGTTCTTC.

The chain joins TRBV29-1 to TRBJ2-1, with a tentative D call TRBD2 (6 bases). The V end lost 1 base, the J end lost 1 base, and 11 bases lay between the germline ends. Germline lookup yields CDR1 SQVTM and CDR2 ANQGSEA. The CDR3 runs to 15 residues. DNA of the CDR3: TGCAGCGTTGAAGGGACTACCTTTTCCTACAATGAGCAGTTCTTC. Protein product: CSVEGTTFSYNEQFF.

V is TRBV11-2 and J is TRBJ2-1, with a tentative D call TRBD1 (6 bases). Germline V CDR1 and CDR2: SGHAT, FQNNGV. Trimming pared 1 base from V and 5 bases from J, leaving 12 bases between. The CDR3 spans 15 residues. CDR3 DNA sequence: TGTGCCAGCAGCTTAGGGGCAGGGGTAAACAATGAGCAGTTCTTC. Amino acid sequence: CASSLGAGVNNEQFF.

V is TRBV18 and J is TRBJ1-4; D is unresolved. The V gene lost 6 bases and the J gene lost 1 base, with 12 bases spanning the gap. The CDR3 covers 15 residues. CDR1 is KGHSH, CDR2 LQKENI, per germline. CDR3 sequence (DNA): TGTGCCAGCTCGCCTGACTTGGTAACTAATGAAAAACTGTTTTTT. Its translation: CASSPDLVTNEKLFF.

The gene calls are TRBV18 and TRBJ1-2; no firm D call. Germline lookup yields CDR1 KGHSH and CDR2 LQKENI. The V gene lost 2 bases and the J gene lost 1 base, with 8 bases spanning the gap. The length of the CDR3 is 14 residues. The CDR3 DNA is TGTGCCAGCTCACCATCCGGGGATAACTATGGCTACACCTTC. It specifies CASSPSGDNYGYTF.

The chain couples TRBV19 to TRBJ1-2, with 8 bases identical to TRBD1. This CDR3 is built from 14 residues. The ends lost 6 bases at V and 0 bases at J; junction bases unmatched: 3. The germline V gene encodes CDR1 LNHDA and CDR2 SQIVND (reference sequence). CDR3 residues: CASSGTGPNYGYTF. The CDR3 DNA follows: TGTGCCAGTAGCGGGACAGGTCCTAACTATGGCTACACCTTC. Together with reference TRBV19 and TRBJ1-2, the CDR3 gives the full variable domain: DGGITQSPKYLFRKEGQNVTLSCEQNLNHDAMYWYRQDPGQGLRLIYYSQIVNDFQKGDIAEGYSVSREKKESFPLTVTSAQKNPTAFYLCASSGTGPNYGYTFGSGTRLTVV.

The chain recombines TRBV19 with TRBJ2-1; D is perhaps TRBD2 (5 bases). CDR1 and CDR2 from the germline V gene are LNHDA and SQIVND (reference sequence). Deletions cut 3 bases from V and 8 bases from J, with 11 bases between. This CDR3 has 13 amino acids. The CDR3 reads CASSILEGDEQFF. CDR3 nucleotides: TGTGCCAGTAGTATCCTAGAGGGTGATGAGCAGTTCTTC.